This TCR beta chain was documented in a study of CD8 T cells in Susac syndrome. The germline gives CDR1 MNHEY, CDR2 SVGEGT. The CDR3 has 15 amino acids. With V trimmed by 2 bases and J by 4 bases, 6 bases remained unmatched. Sequencing of TCR beta was performed on blood CD8+ and CD4+ T cells. Stable or active relapsing-remitting multiple sclerosis, untreated and meeting revised McDonald criteria, defined the controls. A quantity of about 0.5 to 1 ug RNA underwent reverse transcription using random hexamers. The authors amplified TCR beta CDR3 across 54 Vbeta and 13 Jbeta using immunoSEQ multiplex PCR. TCRdb re-called the immunoSEQ multiplex PCR reads with MiXCR, one entry per CDR3 protein. This table holds some 300,000 distinct CDR3 sequences, almost 85% found once.

The V call is TRBV6-2 or TRBV6-3, the J call TRBJ2-7; 9 positions match TRBD2. This clonotype was obtained from a human donor with multiple sclerosis. Sequenced material: CD8+ T cells from PBMCs. As DNA, the CDR3 is TGTGCCAGCAGTTACGATAGCGGGAGTAAGTACGAGCAGTACTTC. This codes for CASSYDSGSKYEQYF.